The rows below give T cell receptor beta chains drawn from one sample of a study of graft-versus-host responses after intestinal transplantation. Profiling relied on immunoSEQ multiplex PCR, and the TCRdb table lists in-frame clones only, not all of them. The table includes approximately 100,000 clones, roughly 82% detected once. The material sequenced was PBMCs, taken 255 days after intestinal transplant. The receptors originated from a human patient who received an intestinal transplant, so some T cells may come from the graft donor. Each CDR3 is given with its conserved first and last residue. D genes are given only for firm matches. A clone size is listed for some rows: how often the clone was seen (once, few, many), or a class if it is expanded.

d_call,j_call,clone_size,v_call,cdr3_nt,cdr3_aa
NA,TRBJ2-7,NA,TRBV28,TGTGCCAGCAGTGGGACAGATAGCGGCCTTATCTACGAGCAGTACTTC,CASSGTDSGLIYEQYF
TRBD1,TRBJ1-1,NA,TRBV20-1,TGCAGTGCCGGACAGGGCCGTGAAGCTTTCTTT,CSAGQGREAFF
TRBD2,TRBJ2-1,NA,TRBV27,TGTGCCAGCAGCCCGGGACTAGCGGGAGTAATTGAGCAGTTCTTC,CASSPGLAGVIEQFF
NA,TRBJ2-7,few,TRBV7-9,TGTGCCAGCAGCTTAGCGGGTACCCCCTACGAGCAGTACTTC,CASSLAGTPYEQYF
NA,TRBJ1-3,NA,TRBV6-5,TGTGCCAGCAGTTACGGGGGGGTCTCTGGAAACACCATATATTTT,CASSYGGVSGNTIYF
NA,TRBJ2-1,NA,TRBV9,TGTGCCAGCAGCGTAGAGTCAGGGTCCTATGAGCAGTTCTTC,CASSVESGSYEQFF
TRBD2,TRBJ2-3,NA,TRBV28,TGTGCCAGCAGAGCCCACGTTGTGGCGGGGGGGTTGGGCACAGATACGCAGTATTTT,CASRAHVVAGGLGTDTQYF
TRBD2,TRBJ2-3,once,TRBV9,TGTGCCAGCAGCGTAGCTAGCGGGGGGAGCACAGATACGCAGTATTTT,CASSVASGGSTDTQYF
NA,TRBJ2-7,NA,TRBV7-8,TGTGCCAGCAGCTTATGGGAGAAAAGAGACTACGAGCAGTACTTC,CASSLWEKRDYEQYF
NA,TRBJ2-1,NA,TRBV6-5,TGTGCCAGCAGTTTCCGGGGGACAGCCTACAATGAGCAGTTCTTC,CASSFRGTAYNEQFF
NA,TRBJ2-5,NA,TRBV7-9,TGTGCCAGCAGCTTAAATCAGGGGCAAGAGACCCAGTACTTC,CASSLNQGQETQYF
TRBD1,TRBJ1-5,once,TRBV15,TGTGCCACCAGCGGGACAGGCAATCAGCCCCAGCATTTT,CATSGTGNQPQHF
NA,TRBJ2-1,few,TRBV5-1,TGCGCCAGCAGCCCGGGGGGCGGTCCCGCTACTCACTACAATGAGCAGTTCTTC,CASSPGGGPATHYNEQFF
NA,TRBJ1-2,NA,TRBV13,TGTGCCAGCAGCTCCCGCTCGGGAGGCTATGGCTACACCTTC,CASSSRSGGYGYTF
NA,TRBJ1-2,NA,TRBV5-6,TGTGCCAGCAGCTTGGTGGCGGGGTCGTCTTTGTATGGCTACACCTTC,CASSLVAGSSLYGYTF
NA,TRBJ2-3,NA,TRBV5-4,TGTGCCAGCAGCTTCCAGGACGGCACAGATACGCAGTATTTT,CASSFQDGTDTQYF
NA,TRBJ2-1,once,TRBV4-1,TGCGCCAGCACCGACGATAGGAGGAATCTGGGCAATGAGCAGTTCTTC,CASTDDRRNLGNEQFF
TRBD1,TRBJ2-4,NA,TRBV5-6,TGTGCCAGCAGCCCACGGACAGGAAAAAACATTCAGTACTTC,CASSPRTGKNIQYF
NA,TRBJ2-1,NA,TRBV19,TGTGCCAGTAGTAGAGGGTCGCTCGGATACAATGAGCAGTTCTTC,CASSRGSLGYNEQFF
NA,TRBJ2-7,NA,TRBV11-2,TGTGCCAGCAGCACCGGGACCGCCAGCTCCTACGAGCAGTACTTC,CASSTGTASSYEQYF
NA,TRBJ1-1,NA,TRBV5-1,TGCGCCAGCAGCTTGGTAGCAGGGAACACTGAAGCTTTCTTT,CASSLVAGNTEAFF
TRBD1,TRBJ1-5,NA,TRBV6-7,TGTGCCAGCAGTTACATGTCGGAGACAGGGGAGGGACATAGCAATCAGCCCCAGCATTTT,CASSYMSETGEGHSNQPQHF
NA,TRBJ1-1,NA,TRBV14,TGTGCCAGCAGCCTAAGGGGGTGGCGGAACACTGAAGCTTTCTTT,CASSLRGWRNTEAFF
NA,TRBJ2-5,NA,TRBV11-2,TGTGCCAGCAGCTTAGATCGAACTCGGCGAGAGACCCAGTACTTC,CASSLDRTRRETQYF
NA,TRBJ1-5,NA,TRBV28,TGTGCCAGCAGTTCCCTCAGGCACGGTTATCAGCCCCAGCATTTT,CASSSLRHGYQPQHF
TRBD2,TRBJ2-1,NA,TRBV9,TGTGCCAGCAGCGTAGAGTTAGGACTAGCCTATGGAAATGAGCAGTTCTTC,CASSVELGLAYGNEQFF
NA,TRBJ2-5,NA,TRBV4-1,TGCGCCAGCAGCCAAACACCGACAGGTAACCAAGAGACCCAGTACTTC,CASSQTPTGNQETQYF
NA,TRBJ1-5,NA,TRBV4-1,TGCGCCAGCAGCCAAGACAGGGTCACGGGGCAGCCCCAGCATTTT,CASSQDRVTGQPQHF
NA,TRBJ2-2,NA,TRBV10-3,TGTGCCATCAGTGTATCGAACACCGGGGAGCTGTTTTTT,CAISVSNTGELFF
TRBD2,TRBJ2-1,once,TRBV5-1,TGCGCCAGCAGGGGGACTAGGGACCCTGGCAATGAGCAGTTCTTC,CASRGTRDPGNEQFF
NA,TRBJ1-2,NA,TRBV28,TGTGCCAGCAGACCCCACGGGGCAGGGGAATCGGGAAACTATGGCTACACCTTC,CASRPHGAGESGNYGYTF
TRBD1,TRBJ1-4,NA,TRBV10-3,TGTGCCATCAGTGAGTCCCGTCGGGACAGGGCAACTGGGACTAATGAAAAACTGTTTTTT,CAISESRRDRATGTNEKLFF
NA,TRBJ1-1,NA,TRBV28,TGTGCCAGCAGTTTAGTGGACACTGAAGCTTTCTTT,CASSLVDTEAFF
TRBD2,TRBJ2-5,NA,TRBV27,TGTGCCAGCAGTGGCTTCGCGGGGGGGCCGGAGACCCAGTACTTC,CASSGFAGGPETQYF
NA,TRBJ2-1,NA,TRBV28,TGTGCCAGCAGTGAGCAGTGGTCTCGCAATGAGCAGTTCTTC,CASSEQWSRNEQFF
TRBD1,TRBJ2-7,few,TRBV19,TGTGCCAGTAGTATGGGGACAGAGACCTACGAGCAGTACTTC,CASSMGTETYEQYF
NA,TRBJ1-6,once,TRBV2,TGTGCCAGCTCCGGGGGGGATTCACCCCTCCACTTT,CASSGGDSPLHF
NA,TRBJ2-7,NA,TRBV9,TGTGCCAGCAGCGCGCAAGGAGACCCCGCCGAGCAGTACTTC,CASSAQGDPAEQYF
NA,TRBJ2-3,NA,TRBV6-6,TGTGCCACTGCCAGGCGGGACACAGATACGCAGTATTTT,CATARRDTDTQYF
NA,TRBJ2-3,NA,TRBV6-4,TGTGCCAGCAGTGACGAGGGGCGCGCCACAGATACGCAGTATTTT,CASSDEGRATDTQYF
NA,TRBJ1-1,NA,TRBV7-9,TGTGCCAGCAGCTTAGACCAGCCCGCGACCGAAGCTTTCTTT,CASSLDQPATEAFF
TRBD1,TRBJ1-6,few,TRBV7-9,TGTGCCAGCAGCCTGGGGACGGGGACAGGGGGCAATAATTCACCCCTCCACTTT,CASSLGTGTGGNNSPLHF
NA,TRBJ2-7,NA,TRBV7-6,TGTGCCAGCAGCTCTGCCGGCTTCACAGGGCAGAGCTCCTACGAGCAGTACTTC,CASSSAGFTGQSSYEQYF
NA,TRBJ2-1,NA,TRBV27,TGTGCCAGCAGTTTGTTGGTCGGTGAAAGCTCCTACAATGAGCAGTTCTTC,CASSLLVGESSYNEQFF
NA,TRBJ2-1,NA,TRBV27,TGTGCCAGCAGCTTCCAGGCAGTGGGGGTCGATGAGCAGTTCTTC,CASSFQAVGVDEQFF
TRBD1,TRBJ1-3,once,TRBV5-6,TGTGCCAGCAGTGGACAGGACTCTGGAAACACCATATATTTT,CASSGQDSGNTIYF
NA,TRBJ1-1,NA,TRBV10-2,TGCGCCAGCAGTGACGAACTGGGCACTGAAGCTTTCTTT,CASSDELGTEAFF
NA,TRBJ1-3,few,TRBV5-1,TGCGCCAGCAGCTTGGCTCGGGGGAGTGACTCTGGAAACACCATATATTTT,CASSLARGSDSGNTIYF
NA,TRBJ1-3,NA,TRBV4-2,TGTGCCAGCAGCCAGGGTTACAGCGACACCATATATTTT,CASSQGYSDTIYF
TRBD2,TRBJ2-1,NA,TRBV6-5,TGTGCCAGCAGACTAGCGCACTACAATGAGCAGTTCTTC,CASRLAHYNEQFF
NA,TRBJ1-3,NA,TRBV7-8,TGTGCCAGCCGCACAGGAGTTGACTCTGGAAACACCATATATTTT,CASRTGVDSGNTIYF
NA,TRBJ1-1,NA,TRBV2,TGTGCCAGCTCGGGGGACGCCACTGAAGCTTTCTTT,CASSGDATEAFF
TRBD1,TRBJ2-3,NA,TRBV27,TGTGCCAGCAGTGGACAGGGGACCCCCACAGATACGCAGTATTTT,CASSGQGTPTDTQYF
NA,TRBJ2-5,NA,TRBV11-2,TGTGCCAGCAGCTTTGGGACGACTACCAAAGAGACCCAGTACTTC,CASSFGTTTKETQYF
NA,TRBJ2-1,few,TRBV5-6,TGTGCCAGTGAGCGAAGCTCCTACAATGAGCAGTTCTTC,CASERSSYNEQFF
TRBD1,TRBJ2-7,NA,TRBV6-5,TGTGCCAGCAGTTACTCGGACAGGGTATACTACGAGCAGTACTTC,CASSYSDRVYYEQYF
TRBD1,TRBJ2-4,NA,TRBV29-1,TGCAGCGTTGAGACGGACAGGGTGGACATTCAGTACTTC,CSVETDRVDIQYF
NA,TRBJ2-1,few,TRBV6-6,TGTGCCAGCACCGGGACCACCTACAATGAGCAGTTCTTC,CASTGTTYNEQFF